This T cell receptor beta chain was profiled in a study of T cells in Graves' hyperthyroidism and ophthalmopathy. This clonotype was detected a few times. The CDR3 spans 15 residues. Germline V CDR1 and CDR2: MGHRA, YSYEKL. V shed 0 bases and J 5 bases; nucleotides not matched to a gene: 6. Amplified TCR beta CDR3 regions derived from RNA transcripts. Carried out on the TCR CDR3, a first-round RT-PCR used the HTBI primer set. Via MiXCR, TCRdb re-called the multiplex PCR reads, giving one row per CDR3 protein. The table includes 500,000 to 550,000 distinct CDR3 sequences, around 20% detected once. Sequencing was done on a sample of blood. The sequence came from a man younger than 35 with Graves' hyperthyroidism. The chain is built from TRBV4-1 and TRBJ2-5, with 7 bases lining up with TRBD2. CDR3 nucleotides: TGCGCCAGCAGCCAAGACGGGGTGGGGGGGGAGACCCAGTACTTC. Protein product: CASSQDGVGGETQYF.